Here is one T cell receptor beta chain with its context. It lacks a known antigen. These data come from a study of monozygotic twins with inflammatory bowel disease (dated by TCRdb to between 2018 and 2021). At the level of the whole study: In total, approximately 28 monozygotic twin pairs made up the full study: 19 Danish pairs, all IBD-discordant, plus nine German pairs, of which four were IBD-concordant and five were IBD-discordant. The search for disease-associated traits relied mainly on comparing, within discordant pairs, IBD patients with their genetically identical healthy co-twins. Each individual had, on average, about 151 000 unique TCRalpha sequences and 181 000 unique TCRbeta sequences available for analysis.

General conclusions and limits of the study: No difference in repertoire similarity was observed between concordant and discordant twins, possibly owing to limited statistical power. Differing immunosuppressive treatments among patients may have added background noise and inter-individual variability to the repertoires. Different T cell subtypes could not be distinguished in the analysis. No single strong signal or clonotype linked to IBD turned up in the results, so the idea that one exists was not supported. Measured by the inverse Simpson index, TCRbeta repertoire diversity was lower in IBD patients than in their healthy co-twins. Compared with healthy twins, IBD patients had fewer clonotypes in common with other individuals, a difference most pronounced in patients showing signs of disease activity.

Libraries were built with 5' RACE. The input for every TCR library was roughly 4,000 ng of total RNA. For each sample, cDNA was synthesized in eight separate reactions using SMARTScribe reverse transcriptase. Unique molecular identifiers containing a 6-nucleotide sample barcode were introduced through template switching during cDNA synthesis. TCRalpha and TCRbeta cDNA was amplified by two nested PCRs of 16 and 9 cycles, with bead purification after each PCR. Before amplification, the cDNA was both treated with uracil DNA-glycosylase and purified with the QIAquick PCR purification kit. The second PCR was the step at which Illumina TruSeq-compatible adapters and sample-specific barcodes were added. Library quality and concentration were checked on TapeStation and Qubit, and libraries were pooled at about 5 ng each. The pooled libraries were sequenced with 2 x 100 bp reads and custom sequencing primers on an Illumina HiSeq2500 single-index Rapid Run. The authors' pipeline ran thus. PCR and sequencing errors were corrected by UMI-based consensus assembly using MiGEC version 1.2.6. MiXCR version 2.1.1 handled V(D)J alignment, clonotype assembly and CDR3 extraction. To normalise gene usage, clonotype sharing and MAIT/NKT TCR abundance, the top 1000, 10 000 and 20 000 clonotypes in each sample were analysed. Diversity was computed as the inverse Simpson index with the vegan R package after downsampling to 27 000 UMIs. Paired Mann-Whitney U tests on discordant twin pairs were used, with Benjamini-Hochberg multiple-testing correction. Each entry corresponds to one CDR3 protein sequence from reads that TCRdb reprocessed, and DNA is not given. The V and J calls were determined by TCRdb, not by the authors. The data table for this sample lists some 440,000 distinct CDR3 sequences. The ten largest clones take up 2% to 2.5% of the sample.

From each donor, a roughly 2.4 ml peripheral blood sample was collected into PAXgene tubes and kept at -80 degrees C. Total RNA was isolated from whole blood with the PAXgene blood miRNA kit on an automated QIAcube, without T cell sorting. Peripheral blood from monozygotic twin pairs who were concordant or discordant for inflammatory bowel disease underwent deep TCRalpha and TCRbeta repertoire profiling using unique molecular barcoding. For every twin pair, smoking habits were documented, and each individual was categorised as a current, former or never smoker. The clonotype originates from a human donor with ulcerative colitis or Crohn's disease, or a healthy co-twin of an affected twin (not recorded which). Sequenced material: blood.

The CDR3 reads as follows: CASSEPGRGYTF. Recombination connected TRBV6-6 to TRBJ1-2; without DNA, the TCRdb call of TRBD1 cannot be checked. From a lookup of the germline V gene (reference sequence), CDR1 and CDR2 are MNHNY and SVGAGI. The CDR3 sequence holds 12 residues, the cysteine and phenylalanine included. No coding sequence is recorded.